Sequencing of this TCR beta chain was carried out in a study of human T cells and chemical hapten exposure. Looking at the study overall: Subjects had 2% DPC placed on 2 cm by 2 cm of upper inner arm skin for sensitization. Small pooled library volume differences chiefly drove per-sample TCR yield variation.

This sample's time point: patch test 2, 6 weeks after DPC sensitization. Described treatment: therapeutic diphenylcyclopropenone sensitization with weekly scalp DPC. Unfractionated whole blood yielded the extracted total RNA. TCRdb independently ran MiXCR on the RACE reads; one entry per CDR3 protein. The sample carries tens of thousands of distinct CDR3 sequences, 9.6% recorded once. This clonotype was observed at least ten times. CDR3 size: 13 residues. Per the germline V gene, CDR1 is SEHNR and CDR2 is FQNEAQ (reference sequence). The ends were cut back, 1 base at V and 5 bases at J, with 5 bases in the middle.

This sample comprised whole blood, obtained in connection with sensitization to the hapten diphenylcyclopropenone (DPC). The sequence was obtained from a woman aged 25 to 39 with alopecia areata. Some clones in this sample may be carry-over from other donors' samples. V gene TRBV7-9 combines with J gene TRBJ2-2; D gene ambiguous. The CDR3: CASSLGWTGELFF. CDR3 nucleotide sequence: TGTGCCAGCAGCTTAGGCTGGACCGGGGAGCTGTTTTTT. The entire variable domain, with the rest obtained from reference TRBV7-9 and TRBJ2-2, is as follows: DTGVSQNPRHKITKRGQNVTFRCDPISEHNRLYWYRQTLGQGPEFLTYFQNEAQLEKSRLLSDRFSAERPKGSFSTLEIQRTEQGDSAMYLCASSLGWTGELFFGEGSRLTVL.